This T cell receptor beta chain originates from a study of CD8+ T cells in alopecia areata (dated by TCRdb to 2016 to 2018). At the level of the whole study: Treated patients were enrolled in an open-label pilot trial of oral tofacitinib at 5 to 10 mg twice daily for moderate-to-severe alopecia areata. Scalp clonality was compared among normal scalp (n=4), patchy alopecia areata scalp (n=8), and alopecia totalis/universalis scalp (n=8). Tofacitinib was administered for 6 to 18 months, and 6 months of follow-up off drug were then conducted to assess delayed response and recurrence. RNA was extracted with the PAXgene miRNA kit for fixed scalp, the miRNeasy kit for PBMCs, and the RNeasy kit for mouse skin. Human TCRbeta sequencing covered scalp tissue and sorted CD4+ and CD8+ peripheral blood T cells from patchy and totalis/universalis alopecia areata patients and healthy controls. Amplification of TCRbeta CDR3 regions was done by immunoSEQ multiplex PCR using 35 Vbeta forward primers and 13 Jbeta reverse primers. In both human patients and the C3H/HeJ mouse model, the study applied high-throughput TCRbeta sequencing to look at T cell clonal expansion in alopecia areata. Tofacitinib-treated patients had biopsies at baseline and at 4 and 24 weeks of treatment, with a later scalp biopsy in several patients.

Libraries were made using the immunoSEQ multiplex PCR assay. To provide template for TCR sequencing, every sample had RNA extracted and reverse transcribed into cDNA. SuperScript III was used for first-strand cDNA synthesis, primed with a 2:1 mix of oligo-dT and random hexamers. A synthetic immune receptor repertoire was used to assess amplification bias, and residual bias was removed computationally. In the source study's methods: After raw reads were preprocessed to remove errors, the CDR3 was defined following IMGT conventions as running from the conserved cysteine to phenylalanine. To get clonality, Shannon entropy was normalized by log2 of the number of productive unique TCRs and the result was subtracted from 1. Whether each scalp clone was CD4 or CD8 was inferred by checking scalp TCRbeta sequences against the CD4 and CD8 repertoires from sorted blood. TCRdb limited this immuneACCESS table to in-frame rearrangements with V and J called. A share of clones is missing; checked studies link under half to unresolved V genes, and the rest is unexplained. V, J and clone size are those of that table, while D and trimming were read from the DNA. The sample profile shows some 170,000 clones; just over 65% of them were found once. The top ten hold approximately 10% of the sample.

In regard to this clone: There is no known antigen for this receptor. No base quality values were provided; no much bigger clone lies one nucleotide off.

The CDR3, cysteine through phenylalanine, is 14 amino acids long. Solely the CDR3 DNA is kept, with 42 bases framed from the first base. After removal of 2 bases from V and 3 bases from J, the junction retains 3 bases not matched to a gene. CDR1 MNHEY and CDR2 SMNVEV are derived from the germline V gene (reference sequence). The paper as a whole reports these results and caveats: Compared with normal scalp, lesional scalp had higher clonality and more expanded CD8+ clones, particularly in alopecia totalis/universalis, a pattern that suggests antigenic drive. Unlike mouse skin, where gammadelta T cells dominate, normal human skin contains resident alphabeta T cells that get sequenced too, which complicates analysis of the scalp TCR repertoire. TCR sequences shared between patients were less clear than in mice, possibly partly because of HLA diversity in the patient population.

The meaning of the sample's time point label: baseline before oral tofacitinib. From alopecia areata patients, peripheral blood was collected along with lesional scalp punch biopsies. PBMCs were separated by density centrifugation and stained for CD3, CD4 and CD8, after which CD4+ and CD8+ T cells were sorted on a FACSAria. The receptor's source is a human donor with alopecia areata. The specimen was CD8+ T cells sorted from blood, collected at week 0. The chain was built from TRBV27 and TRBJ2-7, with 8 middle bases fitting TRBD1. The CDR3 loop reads CASSLGRGLYEQYF. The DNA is TGTGCCAGCAGTTTAGGCAGGGGGCTCTACGAGCAGTACTTC.